Below, 20 T cell receptor beta chains from the same sample are listed, as sequenced in a study of blood T cell repertoires in COVID-19. Sequencing was performed with immunoSEQ multiplex PCR; in TCRdb, only in-frame clones are kept and a portion is missing. The sample lists about 40,000 clones, almost 95% occurring once. The material sequenced was peripheral blood. These receptors all stem from a man aged 50 to 60 with active COVID-19.

J is TRBJ2-1 and V is TRBV28, with 10 bases lining up with TRBD2. Germline values: CDR1 MDHEN, CDR2 SYDVKM. The CDR3 runs 12 residues. J lost 10 bases, V lost 8 bases, and 5 bases had no gene match. The CDR3 loop is CASHRTSGEQFF. CDR3 nucleotide sequence: TGTGCCAGCCACAGGACTAGCGGAGAGCAGTTCTTC.

The genes are TRBV2 and TRBJ1-5; TRBD1 is a possible D gene (6 bases). V was cut by 6 bases and J by 0 bases, with 9 bases left in between. Germline V gene sequence: CDR1 SNHLY, CDR2 FYNNEI. The CDR3 sequence is 14 residues long. The CDR3 sequence is CASRQGYSNQPQHF. The CDR3 DNA is TGTGCCAGCAGACAGGGTTATAGCAATCAGCCCCAGCATTTT.

The table lists this clone with a count of one. This chain joins TRBV2 and TRBJ2-2; D is unclear. Trimming took off 7 bases at V and 4 bases at J, with 10 bases between the two ends. There are 13 residues in the CDR3. Germline CDR1 SNHLY, CDR2 FYNNEI. The CDR3 region is CASTDPRTGELFF. The CDR3 bases are TGTGCCAGCACTGACCCCCGCACCGGGGAGCTGTTTTTT.

This chain connects TRBV6-5 to TRBJ2-3; 7 bases are a match to TRBD2. V lost 5 bases to trimming and J lost 1 base; unmatched junction nucleotides: 6. Looked up from germline, CDR1 is MNHEY and CDR2 is SVGAGI. CDR3 length equals 15 residues. The DNA of the CDR3 is TGTGCCAGCAGTAGCGAGCGGGGACGCACAGATACGCAGTATTTT. Translating it yields CASSSERGRTDTQYF.

The CDR3 here is CAWSRLAGAGNTIYF. CDR3 coding DNA: TGTGCCTGGAGTCGTCTGGCGGGGGCCGGAAACACCATATATTTT. The chain couples TRBV30 to TRBJ1-3, with D possibly TRBD1 on 6 matching bases. Between the trimmed V and J ends, which lost 2 bases and 4 bases, there was a span of 15 bases. The CDR3 is made up of 15 amino acids. Germline CDR1 is GTSNPN and CDR2 is SVGIG (reference sequence).

The rearrangement joins TRBV19 to TRBJ2-7, with 7 bases lining up with TRBD2. This CDR3 region has 15 residues. The germline V gene encodes CDR1 LNHDA and CDR2 SQIVND (reference sequence). V dropped 6 bases and J dropped 1; count of bases not matched to a gene: 9. The CDR3 DNA reads as TGTGCCAGTAGCCGACCAGCGGGAAGGTCCTACGAGCAGTACTTC. Its protein product is CASSRPAGRSYEQYF.

The V gene is TRBV2, the J gene TRBJ1-1; the D is unclear. CDR1 SNHLY and CDR2 FYNNEI come from the germline V gene. V shed 4 bases and J shed 3 bases, with 12 bases lying between them. The CDR3 sequence is 14 residues long. CDR3 nucleotides: TGTGCCAGCAGTGCGTGGGCTCGGTACACTGAAGCTTTCTTT. Protein sequence: CASSAWARYTEAFF.

This clone was detected only once. This chain uses TRBV5-4 with TRBJ2-5; tentative D call: TRBD1 (5 bases). The CDR3 is 14 residues long. The germline V gene encodes CDR1 SGHNT and CDR2 YYREEE (reference sequence). Between the trimmed V and J ends, which lost 0 bases and 4 bases, there was a span of 10 bases. CDR3 sequence (DNA): TGTGCCAGCAGCTTGGAGGCAGGGCCAGAGACCCAGTACTTC. Protein product: CASSLEAGPETQYF.

This chain links TRBV3-1 (or the pseudogene TRBV3-2) with TRBJ2-1; 11 bases map to TRBD2. This CDR3 is built from 16 residues. J lost 4 bases, V lost 4 bases, and 6 bases had no gene match. In germline, CDR1 is LGHDT, CDR2 YNNKEL (reference sequence). The CDR3 nucleotides read TGTGCCAGCAGCCGAGCCGGGACTAGCGGATACAATGAGCAGTTCTTC. Protein sequence: CASSRAGTSGYNEQFF.

CDR3 sequence (DNA): TGCGCCAGCAGCTTGGGGGACAGAACTAGCACAGATACGCAGTATTTT. It encodes CASSLGDRTSTDTQYF. The gene calls are TRBV5-1 and TRBJ2-3, with TRBD1 identical over 7 bases. From germline, CDR1 is SGHRS and CDR2 YFSETQ. Losses at the gene ends were 0 bases for V and 0 bases for J; bases not matched to a gene: 4. CDR3 length: 16 amino acids.

This chain connects TRBV10-2 to TRBJ2-7; 12 bases fit TRBD2. There are 14 residues in the CDR3. CDR1 is WSHSY, CDR2 SAAADI, per germline. Trimming took 7 bases from V and 0 from J; bases not matched to a gene: 1. The CDR3 loop reads CASKLAGGSYEQYF. The CDR3 DNA sequence: TGCGCCAGCAAACTAGCGGGAGGCTCCTACGAGCAGTACTTC.

The J gene is TRBJ1-6, the V gene TRBV10-2, with D perhaps TRBD1 (5 bases). Trimming pared 6 bases from V and 14 bases from J, leaving 11 bases between. The CDR3 consists of 11 residues. From germline, CDR1 is WSHSY and CDR2 SAAADI. The CDR3 spells CASRTGTSLHF. CDR3 DNA sequence: TGCGCCAGCAGGACCGGGACTTCCCTCCACTTT.

The count of this clone is one. The chain combines TRBV27 with TRBJ2-1, with TRBD2 identical over 13 bases. The germline V gene encodes CDR1 MNHEY and CDR2 SMNVEV (reference sequence). This CDR3 spans 14 amino acids. V lost 6 bases and J lost 9; bases outside the gene matches: 5. CDR3 in amino acids: CASRLAGGPSEQFF. The CDR3 nucleotides read TGTGCCAGCAGACTAGCGGGAGGGCCTAGTGAGCAGTTCTTC.

The chain employs TRBV28 and TRBJ1-2; the match to TRBD1 covers 9 bases. The CDR3 runs to 16 residues. CDR1 and CDR2 (germline): MDHEN, SYDVKM. Trimming removed 2 bases from V and 5 bases from J; junction bases left unmatched: 9. DNA for the CDR3: TGTGCCAGCAGTTTAAAACTAGGACAGGGGTGGTATGGCTACACCTTC. This encodes CASSLKLGQGWYGYTF.

The genes are TRBV3-1 (or the pseudogene TRBV3-2) and TRBJ1-2, with D perhaps TRBD1 (5 bases). The CDR3 is 12 residues long. CDR1 and CDR2 from the germline V gene are LGHDT and YNNKEL (reference sequence). V was cut by 3 bases and J by 8 bases, with 10 bases left in between. The chain's CDR3 is CASSQDKGGYTF. CDR3 coding DNA: TGTGCCAGCAGCCAGGACAAGGGAGGCTACACCTTC.

The J gene is TRBJ2-2, the V gene TRBV2; 7 bases are a match to TRBD1. Per the germline V gene, CDR1 is SNHLY and CDR2 is FYNNEI. V lost 6 bases, J lost 4 bases, and 8 bases stayed unmatched. The CDR3 loop spans 15 amino acids. The CDR3 is CASRRQGSGTGELFF. The DNA of the CDR3 is TGTGCCAGCAGAAGACAGGGAAGCGGCACCGGGGAGCTGTTTTTT.

J is TRBJ2-1 and V is TRBV10-3, with 12 nucleotides matching TRBD2. CDR1 is ENHRY and CDR2 is SYGVKD in the germline V gene. The CDR3 totals 15 residues. The junction had 7 bases not matched to a gene; V was cut back by 6 bases and J by 7 bases. The CDR3 bases are TGTGCCATCAGCCAACTAGCGGGAGGAGGAAATGAGCAGTTCTTC. Amino acids: CAISQLAGGGNEQFF.

V gene TRBV6-1 combines with J gene TRBJ1-2; D is ambiguous. Germline assignment: CDR1 MNHNS and CDR2 SASEGT. Trimming took 2 bases from V and 4 from J, leaving 14 bases between them. CDR3 length: 15 amino acids. CDR3 coding DNA: TGTGCCAGCAGTGAACAGTCTCAGGTCAGCTATGGCTACACCTTC. Translating it yields CASSEQSQVSYGYTF.

This clone was picked up one time. The chain is built from TRBV9 and TRBJ2-1, with TRBD2 as a possible D gene (5 bases). V lost 0 bases and J 2 bases, leaving 9 bases between the germline ends. This CDR3 has 15 residues. From germline, CDR1 is SGDLS and CDR2 YYNGEE. CDR3 DNA: TGTGCCAGCAGCGTAGGGGCCGGGACCTACAATGAGCAGTTCTTC. Amino acid sequence: CASSVGAGTYNEQFF.

The chain carries TRBV3-1 (or the pseudogene TRBV3-2) and TRBJ1-4; the match to TRBD1 covers 10 bases. The CDR3 totals 15 residues. Germline V gives CDR1 LGHDT, CDR2 YNNKEL (reference sequence). J lost 3 bases, V lost 3 bases, and 1 base had no gene match. The CDR3 sequence is CASSQDRGSNEKLFF. In DNA form, the CDR3 reads TGTGCCAGCAGCCAGGACAGGGGGTCTAATGAAAAACTGTTTTTT.